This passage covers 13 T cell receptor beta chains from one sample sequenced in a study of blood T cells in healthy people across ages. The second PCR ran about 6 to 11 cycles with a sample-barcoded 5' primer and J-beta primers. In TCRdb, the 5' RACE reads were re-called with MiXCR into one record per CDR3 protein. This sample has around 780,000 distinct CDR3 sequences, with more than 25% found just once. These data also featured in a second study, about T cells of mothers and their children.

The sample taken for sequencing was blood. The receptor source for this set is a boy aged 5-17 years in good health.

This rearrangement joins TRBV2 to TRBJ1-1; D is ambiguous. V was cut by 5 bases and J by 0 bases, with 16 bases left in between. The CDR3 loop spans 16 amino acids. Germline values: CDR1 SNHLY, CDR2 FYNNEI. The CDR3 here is CASSWTILGLNTEAFF. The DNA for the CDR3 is TGTGCCAGCAGTTGGACCATTCTCGGTTTGAACACTGAAGCTTTCTTT.

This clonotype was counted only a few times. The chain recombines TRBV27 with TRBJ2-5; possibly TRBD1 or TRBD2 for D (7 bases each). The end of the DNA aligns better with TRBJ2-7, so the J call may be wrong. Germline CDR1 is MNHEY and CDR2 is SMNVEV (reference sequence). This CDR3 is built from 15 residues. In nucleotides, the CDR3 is TGTGCCAGCAGTTCCAGGGGGGGTGGGGGGTACGAGCAGTACTTC. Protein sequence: CASSSRGGGGYEQYF.

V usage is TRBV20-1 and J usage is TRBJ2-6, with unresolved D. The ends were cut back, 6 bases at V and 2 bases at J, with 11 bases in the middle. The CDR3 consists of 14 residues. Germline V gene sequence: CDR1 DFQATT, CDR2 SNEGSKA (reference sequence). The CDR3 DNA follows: TGCAGTGCAAGGATTGGGGCTGGGGCCAACGTCCTGACTTTC. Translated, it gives CSARIGAGANVLTF.

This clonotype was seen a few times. The CDR3 region is CASSLTYTGELFF. CDR3 nucleotide sequence: TGTGCCAGCAGCCTCACCTACACCGGGGAGCTGTTTTTT. The chain combines TRBV12-3 or TRBV12-4 with TRBJ2-2; unclear D gene. The CDR3 loop spans 13 amino acids. The V end lost 6 bases, the J end lost 3 bases, and 8 bases lay between the germline ends.

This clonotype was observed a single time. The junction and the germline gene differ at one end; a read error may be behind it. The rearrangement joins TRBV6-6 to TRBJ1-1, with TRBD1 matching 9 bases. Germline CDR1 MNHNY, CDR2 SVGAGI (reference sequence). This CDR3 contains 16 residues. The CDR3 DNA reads TGTGCCAGCGGTCCTTCCGGGACAGGGTGGAACACTGAAGCTCTCTTT. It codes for CASGPSGTGWNTEALF.

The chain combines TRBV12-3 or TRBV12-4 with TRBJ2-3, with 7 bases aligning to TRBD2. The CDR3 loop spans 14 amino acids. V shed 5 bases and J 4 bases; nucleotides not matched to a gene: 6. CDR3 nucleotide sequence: TGTGCCAGCAGTAGCGGGGTGGGATCAGATACGCAGTATTTT. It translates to CASSSGVGSDTQYF.

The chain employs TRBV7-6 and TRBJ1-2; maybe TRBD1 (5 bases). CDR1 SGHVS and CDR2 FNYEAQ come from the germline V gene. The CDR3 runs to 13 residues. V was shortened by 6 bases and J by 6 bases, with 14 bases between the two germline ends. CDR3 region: CASSRSGWDGYTF. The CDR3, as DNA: TGTGCCAGCAGTCGATCAGGGTGGGATGGCTACACCTTC.

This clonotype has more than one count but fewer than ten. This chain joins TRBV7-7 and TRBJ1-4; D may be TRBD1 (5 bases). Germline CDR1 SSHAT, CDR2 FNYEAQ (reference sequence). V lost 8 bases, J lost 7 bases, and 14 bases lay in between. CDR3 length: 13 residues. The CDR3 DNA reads TGTGCCAGCGCCAACCGGGGGGGTGAAAAACTGTTTTTT. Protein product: CASANRGGEKLFF.

For the CDR3, the DNA is TGTGCCAGCAGTCCCCGGACATTGGGGACCTACGAGCAGTACTTC. Residues: CASSPRTLGTYEQYF. The J gene is TRBJ2-5, the V gene TRBV6-6; weak D call: TRBD1 (5 bases). Judging by the DNA end, TRBJ2-7 fits better; the J call may be wrong. This CDR3 is 15 amino acids long. CDR1 and CDR2 (germline): MNHNY, SVGAGI (reference sequence).

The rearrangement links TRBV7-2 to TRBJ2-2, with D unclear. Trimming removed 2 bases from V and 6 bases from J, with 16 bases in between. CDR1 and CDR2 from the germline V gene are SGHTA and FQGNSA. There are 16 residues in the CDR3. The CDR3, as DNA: TGTGCCAGCAGCTTATCGCCTTCAAAGGTGCCCGGGGAGCTGTTTTTT. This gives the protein CASSLSPSKVPGELFF.

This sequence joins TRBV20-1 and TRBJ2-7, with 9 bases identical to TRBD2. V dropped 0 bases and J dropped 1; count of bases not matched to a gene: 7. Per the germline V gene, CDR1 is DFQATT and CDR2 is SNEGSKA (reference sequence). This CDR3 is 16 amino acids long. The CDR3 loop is CSARDPPTSGSYEQYF. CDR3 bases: TGCAGTGCTAGAGATCCCCCGACTAGCGGTTCCTACGAGCAGTACTTC.

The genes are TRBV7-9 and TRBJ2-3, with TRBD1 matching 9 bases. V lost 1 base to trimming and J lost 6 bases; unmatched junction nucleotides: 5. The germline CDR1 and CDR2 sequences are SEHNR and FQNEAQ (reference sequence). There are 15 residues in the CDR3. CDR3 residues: CASSLGTGARDTQYF. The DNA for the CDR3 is TGTGCCAGCAGCTTAGGGACAGGGGCGAGGGATACGCAGTATTTT.

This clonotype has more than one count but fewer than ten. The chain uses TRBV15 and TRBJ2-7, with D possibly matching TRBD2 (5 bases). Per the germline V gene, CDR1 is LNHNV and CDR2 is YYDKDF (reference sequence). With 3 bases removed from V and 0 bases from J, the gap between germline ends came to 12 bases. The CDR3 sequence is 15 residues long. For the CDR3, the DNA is TGTGCCACCAGCAGCTCGGGGAAGAGCTCCTACGAGCAGTACTTC. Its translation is CATSSSGKSSYEQYF.